Following are 28 T cell receptor beta chains from one sample sequenced in a study of T-cell reconstitution after alpha-beta-depleted transplantation in children. For TCRbeta, the library was prepared with unique molecular identifiers. Via MiXCR, TCRdb re-called the PCR reads, giving one row per CDR3 protein. The sample lists about 230,000 distinct CDR3 sequences; 9.7% were seen once. The starting material was PBMCs from the stem cell graft donor, obtained from the stem cell graft. The receptors here all came from a human donor who donated a stem cell graft to a child with SCID.

This clonotype was seen a handful of times. V and J are TRBV20-1 and TRBJ1-3, with D uncertain. Trimming stripped 1 base from V and 0 bases from J, with 10 bases between. This CDR3 contains 15 residues. Germline loops: CDR1 DFQATT, CDR2 SNEGSKA (reference sequence). The CDR3 protein is CSARAVVDSGNTIYF. DNA of the CDR3: TGCAGTGCTAGAGCTGTCGTAGACTCTGGAAACACCATATATTTT.

This clonotype occurred many times. The chain joins TRBV4-1 to TRBJ1-1; D ambiguous. Germline-derived CDR1 and CDR2 are MGHRA and YSYEKL. This CDR3 has 15 residues. The V and J ends lost 0 bases and 1 base respectively, with 9 bases between them. CDR3 amino acids: CASSQDRTKNTEAFF. For the CDR3, the DNA is TGCGCCAGCAGCCAAGATCGAACAAAGAACACTGAAGCTTTCTTT.

The genes are TRBV30 and TRBJ1-2; maybe TRBD1 (5 bases). The V end was cut by 0 bases, the J end by 10 bases, with 15 bases between. CDR3 length: 13 amino acids. Per germline, CDR1 GTSNPN and CDR2 SVGIG (reference sequence). The CDR3 is CAWSVGGHTYYTF. Here the CDR3 DNA reads TGTGCCTGGAGTGTGGGCGGACATACATACTACACCTTC.

This clonotype was seen ten or more times. The V and J genes are TRBV7-9 and TRBJ1-1; D gene uncertain. CDR3 length equals 14 residues. The V gene lost 5 bases and the J gene lost 6 bases, with 16 bases spanning the gap. CDR1 is SEHNR, CDR2 FQNEAQ, per germline (reference sequence). CDR3 residues: CASSPPARRPEAFF. The CDR3 DNA reads TGTGCCAGCAGCCCCCCCGCAAGGCGCCCTGAAGCTTTCTTT.

This clonotype was observed at least ten times. V usage is TRBV18 and J usage is TRBJ1-5; D possibly corresponds to TRBD1 (6 bases). V shed 4 bases and J shed 1 base, with 11 bases lying between them. CDR3 size: 15 residues. Per the germline V gene, CDR1 is KGHSH and CDR2 is LQKENI. The CDR3, as DNA: TGTGCCAGCTCACGGGGGGCACACAGCAATCAGCCCCAGCATTTT. It encodes CASSRGAHSNQPQHF.

Ten or more counts support this clonotype. CDR3 loop: CASSVGLSGNQPQHF. In DNA form, the CDR3 reads TGTGCCAGCAGCGTCGGCCTTTCAGGGAATCAGCCCCAGCATTTT. The chain recombines TRBV28 with TRBJ1-5; D is perhaps TRBD1 (5 bases). The V end lost 6 bases, the J end lost 4 bases, and 16 bases lay between the germline ends. Germline values: CDR1 MDHEN, CDR2 SYDVKM. CDR3 length: 15 residues. The variable domain in full, with the rest retrieved from reference TRBV28 and TRBJ1-5, is DVKVTQSSRYLVKRTGEKVFLECVQDMDHENMFWYRQDPGLGLRLIYFSYDVKMKEKGDIPEGYSVSREKKERFSLILESASTNQTSMYLCASSVGLSGNQPQHFGDGTRLSIL.

The sample holds many counts of this clonotype. The chain uses TRBV28 and TRBJ1-6; D may be TRBD1 (5 bases). Germline CDR1 and CDR2: MDHEN and SYDVKM. The CDR3 spans 15 residues. Trimming shortened V by 8 bases and J by 7 bases, and 18 bases separated the two germline ends. CDR3 loop: CASSPAGTWNSPLHF. DNA of the CDR3: TGTGCCAGCTCCCCGGCAGGGACGTGGAATTCACCCCTCCACTTT.

This clonotype was picked up many times. This sequence joins TRBV28 and TRBJ1-2, with a weak D call TRBD1 (6 bases). Germline V CDR1 and CDR2: MDHEN, SYDVKM. V lost 3 bases to trimming and J lost 4 bases, with 12 bases between them. The CDR3 is made up of 14 amino acids. CDR3 sequence reads: CASSLAGDGYGYTF. CDR3 sequence (DNA): TGTGCCAGCAGTTTGGCAGGGGACGGCTATGGCTACACCTTC.

The gene calls are TRBV5-1 and TRBJ1-6; 7 bases line up with TRBD1. Unmatched junction bases numbered 15, after V lost 2 bases and J lost 1 base. Germline V gene data show CDR1 as SGHRS and CDR2 as YFSETQ. This CDR3 has 20 amino acids. The CDR3: CASSFYRRQGRWSYNSPLHF. The CDR3 DNA is TGCGCCAGCAGCTTTTACCGGAGACAGGGTCGGTGGTCCTATAATTCACCCCTCCACTTT.

This clonotype occurred a few times. CDR3 loop: CASSQGGLAGGQDPARELFF. CDR3 nucleotide sequence: TGTGCCAGCAGCCAAGGGGGACTAGCGGGGGGCCAAGATCCTGCGAGGGAGCTGTTTTTT. The rearrangement joins TRBV3-1 to TRBJ2-2; 15 bases align to TRBD2. Germline V gene data show CDR1 as LGHDT and CDR2 as YNNKEL (reference sequence). CDR3 size: 20 residues. The J segment lost 9 bases and the V segment lost 1 base, leaving 15 bases of the junction unmatched. The full variable domain, rest sourced from reference TRBV3-1 and TRBJ2-2, is DTAVSQTPKYLVTQMGNDKSIKCEQNLGHDTMYWYKQDSKKFLKIMFSYNNKELIINETVPNRFSPKSPDKAHLNLHINSLELGDSAVYFCASSQGGLAGGQDPARELFFGEGSRLTVL.

This clonotype appeared many times. The chain couples TRBV6-2 or TRBV6-3 to TRBJ2-5, with D possibly being TRBD1 (5 bases). Germline assignment: CDR1 MNHEY and CDR2 SVGEGT. The CDR3 totals 16 residues. Trimming stripped 5 bases from V and 3 bases from J, with 19 bases between. In DNA, the CDR3 is TGTGCCAGCAGTCCGTCGGACACCGCCAAAAAAGAGACCCAGTACTTC. Its translation is CASSPSDTAKKETQYF.

This clonotype showed up many times. The J gene is TRBJ2-3, the V gene TRBV28; 7 bases are shared with TRBD1. Germline CDR1 reads MDHEN; CDR2 reads SYDVKM. This CDR3 contains 18 residues. Trimming removed 3 bases from V and 3 bases from J; junction bases left unmatched: 15. The CDR3 here is CASSFPSRTGRGTDTQYF. The CDR3 nucleotides read TGTGCCAGCAGTTTCCCCTCGAGGACAGGACGAGGGACAGATACGCAGTATTTT.

This clonotype came up many times. The chain carries TRBV4-1 and TRBJ2-2; 11 nucleotides line up with TRBD1. The CDR3 totals 14 residues. J gave up 7 bases and V 7 bases, and 5 bases lay outside the gene matches. CDR1 is MGHRA and CDR2 is YSYEKL in the germline V gene. In nucleotides, the CDR3 is TGCGCCAGCACGGGGACAGGGGGTAACGGGGAGCTGTTTTTT. Protein product: CASTGTGGNGELFF.

This clonotype was recorded many times. The genes are TRBV15 and TRBJ1-4; TRBD1 matches at 9 bases. Germline assignment: CDR1 LNHNV and CDR2 YYDKDF (reference sequence). This CDR3 contains 17 residues. The ends lost 3 bases at V and 8 bases at J; junction bases unmatched: 13. CDR3 nucleotide sequence: TGTGCCACCAGCAGTCAGGACCTGACAGGGGGTGGGGAAAAACTGTTTTTT. It is translated as CATSSQDLTGGGEKLFF. Full variable domain (outside the CDR3, taken from reference TRBV15 and TRBJ1-4): DAMVIQNPRYQVTQFGKPVTLSCSQTLNHNVMYWYQQKSSQAPKLLFHYYDKDFNNEADTPDNFQSRRPNTSFCFLDIRSPGLGDTAMYLCATSSQDLTGGGEKLFFGSGTQLSVL.

This clonotype was found a few times. The genes are TRBV20-1 and TRBJ1-2; 9 bases agree with TRBD1. The CDR3 runs to 14 residues. CDR1 and CDR2 (germline): DFQATT, SNEGSKA (reference sequence). V trimming: 6 bases; J trimming: 4 bases; junction bases outside the gene matches: 9. The CDR3 nucleotides are TGCAGTGCCAGCCTTCCGGGACAGGGCTATGGCTACACCTTC. Translated: CSASLPGQGYGYTF.

In this sample, this clonotype turned up many times. The rearrangement joins TRBV20-1 to TRBJ2-2; 10 bases are shared with TRBD2. The CDR3 sequence is 15 residues long. From germline, CDR1 is DFQATT and CDR2 SNEGSKA (reference sequence). Trimming removed 0 bases from V and 8 bases from J; junction bases left unmatched: 6. Written as DNA, the CDR3 is TGCAGTGCTAGAGATCGTACTAGCGGGGCTGGGGAGCTGTTTTTT. This codes for CSARDRTSGAGELFF.

At least ten counts were recorded for this clonotype. The chain links TRBV5-1 to TRBJ2-5, with D perhaps matching TRBD1 (7 bases). V gave up 3 bases and J gave up 4 bases, with 13 bases separating them. The CDR3 has 14 amino acids. CDR1 SGHRS and CDR2 YFSETQ come from the germline V gene. CDR3: CASSSRQGGETQYF. The CDR3 nucleotides read TGCGCCAGCAGCTCCCGACAGGGAGGAGAGACCCAGTACTTC.

Many counts were recorded for this clonotype. The chain recombines TRBV20-1 with TRBJ2-7; possibly TRBD1 for D (5 bases). Trimming removed 0 bases from V and 2 bases from J, with 17 bases in between. The V gene's germline CDR1 is DFQATT and CDR2 SNEGSKA (reference sequence). This CDR3 has 16 amino acids. The CDR3 DNA reads as TGCAGTGCTAGAGATCAGAGAACAGGCCTGACCTACGAGCAGTACTTC. This translates into CSARDQRTGLTYEQYF.

This clonotype came up many times. The chain employs TRBV2 and TRBJ1-5; the D gene is possibly TRBD1 (6 bases). The length of the CDR3 is 14 residues. The germline V and J ends were trimmed by 4 bases and 4 bases, with 11 bases remaining between them. CDR1 is SNHLY, CDR2 FYNNEI, per germline. The CDR3 DNA follows: TGTGCCAGCAGTGCGCAGGGGATAAATCAGCCCCAGCATTTT. It is translated as CASSAQGINQPQHF.

This clonotype has a handful of counts. The V gene is TRBV20-1, the J gene TRBJ2-1, with 16 bases lining up with TRBD2. CDR1 is DFQATT, CDR2 SNEGSKA, per germline (reference sequence). The CDR3 runs to 17 residues. J was trimmed by 7 bases and V by 2 bases; bases with no gene match: 8. This CDR3 is CSARKGLAGGPGNEQFF. In DNA form, the CDR3 reads TGCAGTGCTAGAAAGGGACTAGCGGGGGGGCCGGGGAATGAGCAGTTCTTC.

This clonotype was seen many times. The chain employs TRBV4-1 and TRBJ2-1; D is perhaps TRBD2 (6 bases). The length of the CDR3 is 15 residues. The V gene's germline CDR1 is MGHRA and CDR2 YSYEKL. V was clipped by 4 bases and J by 4 bases, with 14 bases between them. CDR3 sequence: CASSPPSVGYNEQFF. In nucleotides, the CDR3 is TGCGCCAGCAGCCCTCCTAGCGTGGGATACAATGAGCAGTTCTTC.

The gene calls are TRBV7-6 and TRBJ2-2; 7 positions agree with TRBD1. V gave up 3 bases and J gave up 0 bases; unmatched junction bases: 4. This CDR3 has 16 amino acids. Germline V CDR1 and CDR2: SGHVS, FNYEAQ. The CDR3 here is CASSFRTGSNTGELFF. As DNA, the CDR3 is TGTGCCAGCAGCTTCCGGACAGGATCGAACACCGGGGAGCTGTTTTTT.

This chain joins TRBV7-2 and TRBJ1-5, with D unresolved. With 0 bases removed from V and 6 bases from J, the gap between germline ends came to 6 bases. There are 13 residues in the CDR3. Germline CDR1 SGHTA, CDR2 FQGNSA. The CDR3 spells CASSLATAQPQHF. DNA for the CDR3: TGTGCCAGCAGCTTAGCAACCGCTCAGCCCCAGCATTTT.

This clonotype showed up just a few times. The genes are TRBV5-1 and TRBJ2-1; 9 bases are shared with TRBD2. This CDR3 comprises 15 residues. Trimming at V came to 4 bases and at J to 6 bases, leaving 8 bases not matched to a gene. Germline V CDR1 and CDR2: SGHRS, YFSETQ. CDR3 nucleotide sequence: TGCGCCAGCAGCCCGAGACTAGCGGCACTCAATGAGCAGTTCTTC. It translates to CASSPRLAALNEQFF.

This clonotype was found a few times. V is TRBV6-2 or TRBV6-3 and J is TRBJ1-1; D gene unclear. Germline CDR1 and CDR2: MNHEY and SVGEGT. V was cut by 0 bases and J by 4 bases, with 15 bases left in between. This CDR3 has 16 residues. The CDR3 is CASSYSMSREGTEAFF. The CDR3 DNA reads TGTGCCAGCAGTTACTCGATGAGTCGAGAGGGCACTGAAGCTTTCTTT.

This clonotype was counted many times. This chain links TRBV7-2 with TRBJ1-6; 8 bases map to TRBD1. Germline CDR1 and CDR2: SGHTA and FQGNSA. Trimming cost V 3 bases and J 9 bases; bases outside gene matches: 1. CDR3 length: 13 amino acids. The CDR3: CASSFDRGSPLHF. The CDR3 region has the DNA TGTGCCAGCAGCTTTGACAGGGGTTCACCCCTCCACTTT.

Comment on this clonotype: This sequence may be a read error, since a much larger clone differs from it by one base. This sequence joins TRBV11-2 and TRBJ1-2; maybe TRBD1 (5 bases). Per germline, CDR1 SGHAT and CDR2 FQNNGV. The CDR3 contains 18 residues. CDR3 in amino acids: CASSLVKYWGVWDYGSTF. In nucleotides, the CDR3 is TGTGCCAGCAGCTTAGTCAAGTATTGGGGGGTCTGGGACTATGGCTCCACCTTC.

This clonotype came up many times. J is TRBJ2-5 and V is TRBV29-1, with TRBD2 identical over 7 bases. The germline V gene encodes CDR1 SQVTM and CDR2 ANQGSEA. V trimming: 3 bases; J trimming: 2 bases; junction bases outside the gene matches: 6. CDR3 length: 14 amino acids. As DNA, the CDR3 is TGCAGCGTTGATGGCCGGGGGGATCAAGAGACCCAGTACTTC. It is translated as CSVDGRGDQETQYF.